This passage covers 3 T cell receptor beta chains from one sample sequenced in a study of blood T cells in healthy people across ages. A second roughly 6 to 12 cycle PCR used barcoded and J-beta primers. TCRdb analysed the 5' RACE reads with MiXCR anew, one entry per CDR3 protein. This sample has about 1 million distinct CDR3 sequences, with around 45% found just once. The sample was blood. These receptors all stem from a woman in her fifties or sixties in good health.

This clonotype was detected only a few times. This chain uses TRBV11-1 with TRBJ2-1; D unresolved. V was clipped by 1 base and J by 8 bases, with 12 bases between them. This CDR3 has 14 amino acids. The V gene's germline CDR1 is SGHAT and CDR2 FQDESV (reference sequence). This CDR3 reads CASSLGSGFHEQFF. DNA for the CDR3: TGTGCCAGCAGCTTAGGATCTGGATTCCATGAGCAGTTCTTC. Filled out from reference TRBV11-1 and TRBJ2-1, the complete variable domain reads EAEVAQSPRYKITEKSQAVAFWCDPISGHATLYWYRQILGQGPELLVQFQDESVVDDSQLPKDRFSAERLKGVDSTLKIQPAELGDSAMYLCASSLGSGFHEQFFGPGTRLTVL.

This clonotype was observed a handful of times. The chain recombines TRBV7-2 with TRBJ1-2, with 7 bases that match TRBD1. With V trimmed by 5 bases and J by 8 bases, 8 bases remained unmatched. The CDR3 runs to 13 residues. Germline CDR1 SGHTA, CDR2 FQGNSA. The CDR3 DNA reads TGTGCCAGCAGCCCGAAGACAGGGAGAGGCTACACCTTC. Amino acids: CASSPKTGRGYTF.

On this clonotype: This may come from a read error, since a much larger clone is one base off. V is TRBV5-1 and J is TRBJ2-7; 7 nucleotides line up with TRBD2. Germline V gene sequence: CDR1 SGHRS, CDR2 YFSETQ. This CDR3 contains 13 residues. The CDR3 loop is CASSWDYSDEQYF. In DNA, the CDR3 is TGCGCCAGCAGCTGGGACTACTCCGACGAGCAGTACTTC.